The entry that follows covers one T cell receptor (beta chain) sequence. Its antigen is undetermined. Method: immunoSEQ multiplex PCR; TCRdb's copy keeps in-frame clones and lacks some. The sample holds around 2,000,000 clones, roughly 91% seen once. Naive CD8 populations comprised CD45RO-negative cells positively selected for CCR7, excluding terminally differentiated effector memory CD45RA+ cells. Within Nashville, Tennessee resided all donors, each a Caucasian adult. This sample was included in a study of shared clonotypes between healthy human individuals. The overall study: Three CD4 naive, three CD4 memory, two CD8 naive and one CD8 memory plate were used per donor.

Study outcomes and limitations: Roughly 5% of naive CD4 clonotypes were shared across several donors.

This CDR3 has 15 amino acids. The V end lost 7 bases, the J end lost 1 base, and 18 bases lay between the germline ends. The germline V gene encodes CDR1 SGHKS and CDR2 YYEKEE (reference sequence). This chain joins TRBV5-5 and TRBJ2-7; TRBD1 might be the D (5 bases). The source is a man younger than 30 in good health. Some clones in this sample may be carry-over from other donors' samples. The sequenced sample was naive CD8+ T cells from PBMCs. The CDR3 spells CASEVSGRASYEQYF. CDR3 DNA sequence: TGTGCCAGCGAGGTGTCGGGCAGGGCTTCCTACGAGCAGTACTTC.